The rows below give T cell receptor beta chains drawn from one sample of a study of blood T cell repertoires in COVID-19. Assay used: immunoSEQ multiplex PCR; TCRdb lists only in-frame clones, some missing. The repertoire holds about 260,000 clones, with about 89% as singletons. Sequencing was done on a sample of peripheral blood. These receptors originate from a woman in her 40s who had recovered from COVID-19. Each CDR3 is given without its conserved first and last residue. D genes are given only for firm matches.

d_call,j_call,v_call,cdr3_aa
.,TRBJ1-6,TRBV5-1,ASSLEVGPPLH
TRBD1,TRBJ1-6,TRBV19,ASRGSGQYYNSPLH
.,TRBJ2-3,TRBV19,ASSINFPGTDTQY
.,TRBJ2-5,TRBV18,ASSPSGETQY
.,TRBJ2-7,TRBV5-1,ASSWWAGPYEQY
.,TRBJ1-1,TRBV27,ASSFWGGSAEAF
TRBD1,TRBJ2-3,TRBV27,ASSRQGESSTDTQY
.,TRBJ1-1,TRBV5-1,ASRTGVNTEAF
.,TRBJ1-1,TRBV5-1,ASRGHRLWDTEAF
.,TRBJ1-1,TRBV30,AWSEARTEAF
.,TRBJ1-5,TRBV24-1,AIHLLRVYLSDSNQPQH
.,TRBJ2-3,TRBV5-1,ASSDGRTTDTQY
.,TRBJ1-3,TRBV6-5,ASSSPGSGTIY
.,TRBJ2-1,TRBV3-1/TRBV3-2,ASSQDLRTLSYNEQF